The 28 T cell receptor beta chains presented below share a single source sample, sequenced in a study of blood T cells in healthy people across ages. Next came a second PCR, run for about 7 to 11 cycles, which used a sample-barcoded 5' primer along with a J-beta primer mix. TCRdb re-called the 5' RACE reads with MiXCR, one entry per CDR3 protein. The sample carries about 1 million distinct CDR3 sequences, 35% to 50% recorded once. The sample comprised blood. Receptors were obtained from a woman aged 55-75 years in good health.

The V and J genes are TRBV20-1 and TRBJ2-1, with 10 nucleotides matching TRBD2. V was clipped by 0 bases and J by 4 bases; unmatched bases: 6. The V gene's germline CDR1 is DFQATT and CDR2 SNEGSKA (reference sequence). This CDR3 region has 16 residues. CDR3 bases: TGCAGTGCTAGAGATAGTACTAGCGGGAAGTACAATGAGCAGTTCTTC. Protein sequence: CSARDSTSGKYNEQFF.

The chain is built from TRBV14 and TRBJ2-1; D uncertain. The V and J ends lost 0 bases and 9 bases respectively, with 6 bases between them. CDR1 and CDR2 (germline): SGHDN, FVKESK. The CDR3 has 12 residues. This CDR3 reads CASSQDYREQFF. For the CDR3, the DNA is TGTGCCAGCAGCCAAGATTACCGTGAGCAGTTCTTC.

Turning to this clonotype: At one end, the junction sequence differs from germline, possibly due to a read error. The V call is TRBV27, the J call TRBJ1-3; D is perhaps TRBD1 (5 bases). Germline values: CDR1 MNHEY, CDR2 SMNVEV (reference sequence). The CDR3 runs to 15 residues. CDR3 sequence (DNA): TGTGCCATCAGTTTGGGGGGGAGATCTGGAAACACCATATATTTT. This codes for CAISLGGRSGNTIYF.

This clonotype has just a few counts. The CDR3 reads CATSRVDRASDTQYF. CDR3 nucleotide sequence: TGTGCCACCAGCAGAGTTGACAGGGCCTCAGATACGCAGTATTTT. This chain uses TRBV15 with TRBJ2-3; 7 positions agree with TRBD1. Germline V gives CDR1 LNHNV, CDR2 YYDKDF (reference sequence). The CDR3 contains 15 residues. Trimming took 1 base from V and 4 from J; bases not matched to a gene: 5.

This clonotype was observed many times. V gene TRBV20-1 combines with J gene TRBJ2-5; tentative D call: TRBD2 (5 bases). This CDR3 has 12 amino acids. Trimming took off 3 bases at V and 9 bases at J, with 14 bases between the two ends. Germline V CDR1 and CDR2: DFQATT, SNEGSKA (reference sequence). For the CDR3, the DNA is TGCAGTGCTAGTTCTCCCCGAGGGTCCCAGTACTTC. Translating it yields CSASSPRGSQYF.

This clonotype has a handful of counts. The chain has TRBV7-9 and TRBJ2-1, with 8 bases aligning to TRBD1. The ends lost 5 bases at V and 13 bases at J; junction bases unmatched: 7. The CDR3 sequence is 12 residues long. Germline CDR1 is SEHNR and CDR2 is FQNEAQ (reference sequence). The chain's CDR3 is CASSTSDRVQFF. As DNA, the CDR3 is TGTGCCAGCAGCACCTCGGACAGGGTCCAGTTCTTC. The variable domain in full, with the rest retrieved from reference TRBV7-9 and TRBJ2-1, is DTGVSQNPRHKITKRGQNVTFRCDPISEHNRLYWYRQTLGQGPEFLTYFQNEAQLEKSRLLSDRFSAERPKGSFSTLEIQRTEQGDSAMYLCASSTSDRVQFFGPGTRLTVL.

The rearrangement joins TRBV9 to TRBJ2-3; possible D gene TRBD1, 5 bases. Trimming stripped 1 base from V and 3 bases from J, with 9 bases between. This CDR3 is 14 amino acids long. The germline V gene has CDR1 SGDLS and CDR2 YYNGEE. CDR3 sequence reads: CASSVLRDTDTQYF. The CDR3 DNA sequence: TGTGCCAGCAGCGTACTCAGGGATACAGATACGCAGTATTTT. The variable domain in full, completed from reference TRBV9 and TRBJ2-3, reads DSGVTQTPKHLITATGQRVTLRCSPRSGDLSVYWYQQSLDQGLQFLIQYYNGEERAKGNILERFSAQQFPDLHSELNLSSLELGDSALYFCASSVLRDTDTQYFGPGTRLTVL.

A few counts support this clonotype. This chain uses TRBV3-1 with TRBJ2-4; no clear D gene. There are 14 residues in the CDR3. CDR1 LGHDT and CDR2 YNNKEL come from the germline V gene (reference sequence). Trimming removed 5 bases from V and 6 bases from J, with 14 bases in between. The CDR3 sequence is CASSEQWTGNIQYF. The CDR3 DNA follows: TGTGCCAGCAGCGAACAATGGACGGGAAACATTCAGTACTTC.

The genes are TRBV28 and TRBJ2-7; TRBD2 matches at 9 bases. With V trimmed by 6 bases and J by 7 bases, 19 bases remained unmatched. The CDR3 runs to 17 residues. Germline assignment: CDR1 MDHEN and CDR2 SYDVKM. CDR3 nucleotides: TGTGCCAGCAGCTCATCTAGCGGGACCTCCATCCGGGGAGAGCAGTACTTC. Translation: CASSSSSGTSIRGEQYF.

The chain uses TRBV5-1 and TRBJ1-2; 9 bases align to TRBD1. Losses at the gene ends were 2 bases for V and 6 bases for J; bases not matched to a gene: 5. Germline values: CDR1 SGHRS, CDR2 YFSETQ. This CDR3 spans 14 amino acids. The CDR3 spells CASSLTGGVHGYTF. DNA for the CDR3: TGCGCCAGCAGCTTAACAGGGGGCGTACATGGCTACACCTTC.

The chain employs TRBV15 and TRBJ1-4, with D possibly matching TRBD1 (5 bases). The V gene's germline CDR1 is LNHNV and CDR2 YYDKDF (reference sequence). The CDR3 extends over 16 amino acids. Trimming left V 0 bases short and J 7 bases short, with 15 bases between. The CDR3 sequence: CATSRDRAGLGEKLFF. In nucleotides, the CDR3 is TGTGCCACCAGCAGAGATCGGGCAGGGTTGGGTGAAAAACTGTTTTTT.

This clonotype was seen more than once but under ten times. V and J are TRBV27 and TRBJ2-3; 8 positions agree with TRBD2. The V segment lost 3 bases and the J segment 2 bases; nucleotides outside the gene matches: 4. The germline CDR1 and CDR2 sequences are MNHEY and SMNVEV (reference sequence). The CDR3 sequence is 15 residues long. This CDR3 reads CASSFWREVTDTQYF. CDR3 sequence (DNA): TGTGCCAGCAGTTTCTGGCGGGAGGTCACAGATACGCAGTATTTT.

The V call is TRBV5-6, the J call TRBJ1-2; TRBD1 matches at 7 bases. The CDR3 runs to 13 residues. V lost 5 bases to trimming and J lost 5 bases; unmatched junction nucleotides: 6. Germline V gives CDR1 SGHDT, CDR2 YYEEEE. CDR3 region: CASSADREYGYTF. CDR3 nucleotides: TGTGCCAGCAGTGCCGACAGGGAGTATGGCTACACCTTC.

This chain links TRBV27 with TRBJ1-5, with a possible D match to TRBD1 (5 bases). Trimming pared 1 base from V and 1 base from J, leaving 20 bases between. Germline CDR1 MNHEY, CDR2 SMNVEV (reference sequence). The CDR3 is 19 residues long. The CDR3 protein is CASSLCSRQGIESNQPQHF. Written as DNA, the CDR3 is TGTGCCAGCAGTTTATGTAGTAGGCAGGGAATAGAGAGCAATCAGCCCCAGCATTTT.

This clonotype was picked up a small number of times. V gene TRBV18 combines with J gene TRBJ2-3; D is unresolved. Per the germline V gene, CDR1 is KGHSH and CDR2 is LQKENI. This CDR3 contains 11 residues. V lost 2 bases and J lost 5, with 2 bases in between. The CDR3, as DNA: TGTGCCAGCTCACCAATAGATACGCAGTATTTT. As protein: CASSPIDTQYF.

This clonotype came up a few times. The CDR3 DNA reads as TGTGCCAGCAGCTTAGGCGTTGTGGGGTATGGCTACACCTTC. Protein sequence: CASSLGVVGYGYTF. This rearrangement joins TRBV7-2 to TRBJ1-2; the D is unclear. The CDR3 runs to 14 residues. Germline CDR1 is SGHTA and CDR2 is FQGNSA. The V end was cut by 1 base, the J end by 5 bases, with 11 bases between. The full variable domain, with the rest looked up from reference TRBV7-2 and TRBJ1-2, is GAGVSQSPSNKVTEKGKDVELRCDPISGHTALYWYRQSLGQGLEFLIYFQGNSAPDKSGLPSDRFSAERTGGSVSTLTIQRTQQEDSAVYLCASSLGVVGYGYTFGSGTRLTVV.

This chain connects TRBV4-3 to TRBJ2-3; perhaps TRBD1 as D (7 bases). There are 15 residues in the CDR3. V lost 1 base and J 6 bases, leaving 14 bases between the germline ends. Germline CDR1 and CDR2: LGHNA and YSLEER. The CDR3 protein is CASSQGRGLADTQYF. The CDR3 nucleotides read TGCGCCAGCAGCCAAGGAAGGGGGCTAGCGGATACGCAGTATTTT.

The gene calls are TRBV6-5 and TRBJ2-7; 9 nucleotides agree with TRBD1. This CDR3 spans 15 amino acids. Trimming removed 2 bases from V and 0 bases from J; junction bases left unmatched: 2. Per germline, CDR1 MNHEY and CDR2 SVGAGI. As DNA, the CDR3 is TGTGCCAGCAGTTACACAGGGGGCAGCTCCTACGAGCAGTACTTC. It translates to CASSYTGGSSYEQYF.

The chain uses TRBV27 and TRBJ2-1; TRBD1 matches 9 bases. The CDR3 totals 15 residues. The trim removed 2 bases at V and 7 bases at J, leaving 6 bases unmatched. Germline values: CDR1 MNHEY, CDR2 SMNVEV (reference sequence). Here the CDR3 DNA reads TGTGCCAGCAGTTTAGAGGACAGGGGCTGGAATGAGCAGTTCTTC. This codes for CASSLEDRGWNEQFF.

This clonotype was observed a few times. The chain carries TRBV11-2 and TRBJ1-1, with TRBD1 matching over 8 bases. In germline, CDR1 is SGHAT, CDR2 FQNNGV. The ends lost 1 base at V and 6 bases at J; junction bases unmatched: 4. This CDR3 comprises 14 residues. The CDR3 reads CASSLGTGRAEAFF. CDR3 DNA sequence: TGTGCCAGCAGCTTAGGGACAGGGCGCGCTGAAGCTTTCTTT.

This clonotype was seen a handful of times. The rearrangement uses TRBV10-3 and TRBJ1-2, with 11 bases fitting TRBD1. This CDR3 has 18 residues. Per germline, CDR1 ENHRY and CDR2 SYGVKD. Trimming cost V 0 bases and J 3 bases; bases outside gene matches: 9. The CDR3 loop reads CAISESWGQGVQDYGYTF. In nucleotides, the CDR3 is TGTGCCATCAGTGAGTCTTGGGGACAGGGGGTTCAAGACTATGGCTACACCTTC.

The rearrangement links TRBV6-1 to TRBJ1-2; D call uncertain. The CDR3 is 15 residues long. Germline CDR1 is MNHNS and CDR2 is SASEGT. The germline V and J ends were trimmed by 1 base and 8 bases, with 17 bases remaining between them. In nucleotides, the CDR3 is TGTGCCAGCAGTGAAGGGCCGCGTGGAGGGTGGGGCTACACCTTC. Translating it yields CASSEGPRGGWGYTF.

This chain connects TRBV27 to TRBJ1-5; D unclear. V was clipped by 7 bases and J by 6 bases, with 10 bases between them. This CDR3 comprises 12 residues. Germline values: CDR1 MNHEY, CDR2 SMNVEV (reference sequence). CDR3 sequence reads: CASTRPGQPQHF. CDR3 in DNA: TGTGCCAGCACTAGACCGGGTCAGCCCCAGCATTTT.

The chain couples TRBV20-1 to TRBJ2-1, with 8 nucleotides matching TRBD2. Trimming cost V 0 bases and J 0 bases; bases outside gene matches: 10. The CDR3 runs to 18 residues. Germline CDR1 reads DFQATT; CDR2 reads SNEGSKA (reference sequence). CDR3 protein: CSARDPRREESSYNEQFF. CDR3 nucleotides: TGCAGTGCTAGAGATCCACGGCGGGAGGAAAGCTCCTACAATGAGCAGTTCTTC.

The chain combines TRBV11-3 with TRBJ2-1; D may be TRBD1 (8 bases). Germline assignment: CDR1 SGHNT and CDR2 YENEEA. V lost 4 bases and J 8 bases, leaving 15 bases between the germline ends. This CDR3 comprises 14 residues. The CDR3 sequence is CASSSRTGRDEQFF. CDR3 DNA sequence: TGTGCCAGCAGCTCCCGGACAGGGAGGGATGAGCAGTTCTTC. The full variable domain, rest sourced from reference TRBV11-3 and TRBJ2-1, is EAGVVQSPRYKIIEKKQPVAFWCNPISGHNTLYWYLQNLGQGPELLIRYENEEAVDDSQLPKDRFSAERLKGVDSTLKIQPAELGDSAVYLCASSSRTGRDEQFFGPGTRLTVL.

Only a few counts were recorded for this clonotype. CDR3 in DNA: TGTGCCAGCAGTTCCCCAATCCAGGGGGCGGGGGTCGCCAAAAACATTCAGTACTTC. Its translation is CASSSPIQGAGVAKNIQYF. The V call is TRBV28, the J call TRBJ2-4; D is possibly TRBD1 (8 bases). Germline V gives CDR1 MDHEN, CDR2 SYDVKM. V gave up 4 bases and J gave up 1 base, with 23 bases separating them. The CDR3 has 19 amino acids. The whole variable domain, filled in from reference TRBV28 and TRBJ2-4, reads DVKVTQSSRYLVKRTGEKVFLECVQDMDHENMFWYRQDPGLGLRLIYFSYDVKMKEKGDIPEGYSVSREKKERFSLILESASTNQTSMYLCASSSPIQGAGVAKNIQYFGAGTRLSVL.

This clonotype appeared a few times. The chain recombines TRBV18 with TRBJ2-3; D is unresolved. The CDR3 contains 15 residues. The germline CDR1 and CDR2 sequences are KGHSH and LQKENI. The ends were cut back, 5 bases at V and 5 bases at J, with 17 bases in the middle. CDR3 in DNA: TGTGCCAGCTCAAGATCGGGTGGTAGTGGAGATACGCAGTATTTT. It specifies CASSRSGGSGDTQYF.

V gene TRBV6-5 combines with J gene TRBJ1-1; D unclear. This CDR3 spans 13 amino acids. CDR1 is MNHEY and CDR2 is SVGAGI in the germline V gene. Trimming pared 11 bases from V and 6 bases from J, leaving 19 bases between. As DNA, the CDR3 is TGTGCCGGCAACTCCCTCTGGCACCCTGAAGCTTTCTTT. Its translation: CAGNSLWHPEAFF.